The 30 T cell receptor beta chains presented below share a single source sample, sequenced in a study of T cell responses to AZD1222 COVID-19 vaccine. Method: immunoSEQ multiplex PCR; TCRdb's copy keeps in-frame clones and lacks some. The sample consists of 79,000 or so clones, about 74% of them appearing once. Sequenced material: peripheral blood, taken 28 days after the second dose of the MenACWY control vaccine. The receptors derive from an adult who received the MenACWY meningococcal vaccine as a control.

This clone was recorded a few times. This chain uses TRBV28 with TRBJ1-2; D remains unclear. The V and J ends lost 2 bases and 4 bases respectively, with 14 bases between them. Germline loops: CDR1 MDHEN, CDR2 SYDVKM. The CDR3 covers 15 residues. CDR3 residues: CASSLGVVRIYGYTF. The DNA of the CDR3 is TGTGCCAGCAGTTTAGGTGTTGTACGGATCTATGGCTACACCTTC.

This clone was seen repeatedly, ten times or more. The chain carries TRBV30 and TRBJ2-7; possibly TRBD1 or TRBD2 for D (5 bases each). Germline-derived CDR1 and CDR2 are GTSNPN and SVGIG (reference sequence). This CDR3 has 14 amino acids. V dropped 1 base and J dropped 5 bases, with 15 bases sitting between them. The CDR3 nucleotides are TGTGCCTGGAGTGACTCGGGACGAGGAAACGAGCAGTACTTC. It codes for CAWSDSGRGNEQYF. The complete variable domain, with remaining parts taken from reference TRBV30 and TRBJ2-7, reads SQTIHQWPATLVQPVGSPLSLECTVEGTSNPNLYWYRQAAGRGLQLLFYSVGIGQISSEVPQNLSASRPQDRQFILSSKKLLLSDSGFYLCAWSDSGRGNEQYFGPGTRLTVT.

This clone was counted between two and nine times. V usage is TRBV7-2 and J usage is TRBJ1-1; D perhaps matches TRBD1 (6 bases). CDR1 is SGHTA, CDR2 FQGNSA, per germline. The V end was cut by 0 bases, the J end by 7 bases, with 15 bases between. CDR3 length: 15 amino acids. CDR3 loop: CASSLAISGTSEAFF. The DNA of the CDR3 is TGTGCCAGCAGCTTAGCCATCTCCGGGACAAGTGAAGCTTTCTTT.

The chain combines TRBV12-3 or TRBV12-4 with TRBJ2-7; TRBD2 is a possible D gene (5 bases). With 6 bases removed from V and 0 bases from J, the gap between germline ends came to 6 bases. CDR3 length: 12 amino acids. As DNA, the CDR3 is TGTGCCAGCAGCGGGGACTCCTACGAGCAGTACTTC. Translating it yields CASSGDSYEQYF.

The chain combines TRBV28 with TRBJ2-1, with D maybe TRBD2 (6 bases). V lost 1 base, J lost 4 bases, and 11 bases lay in between. This CDR3 is 15 amino acids long. Looked up from germline, CDR1 is MDHEN and CDR2 is SYDVKM. The CDR3 sequence: CASSLYGSVYNEQFF. The CDR3 bases are TGTGCCAGCAGTTTATACGGGAGCGTTTACAATGAGCAGTTCTTC.

V is TRBV11-2 and J is TRBJ1-5; TRBD1 agrees at 7 bases. The CDR3 spans 13 residues. Germline V CDR1 and CDR2: SGHAT, FQNNGV. V lost 5 bases to trimming and J lost 5 bases; unmatched junction nucleotides: 3. CDR3 sequence: CASSPDRHQPQHF. In nucleotides, the CDR3 is TGTGCCAGCAGCCCGGACAGGCATCAGCCCCAGCATTTT.

The rearrangement joins TRBV7-8 to TRBJ1-1, with TRBD1 identical over 8 bases. CDR3 length: 17 amino acids. The junction had 18 bases not matched to a gene; V was cut back by 5 bases and J by 7 bases. Germline V gene data show CDR1 as SGHVS and CDR2 as FQNEAQ. The CDR3 loop reads CASSAAVWGQVNFEAFF. CDR3 DNA sequence: TGTGCCAGCAGCGCCGCGGTGTGGGGACAGGTGAATTTTGAAGCTTTCTTT.

The chain combines TRBV7-9 with TRBJ1-2, with D uncertain. Germline values: CDR1 SEHNR, CDR2 FQNEAQ (reference sequence). V was pared by 4 bases and J by 1 base, with 10 bases between. CDR3 length: 14 residues. This CDR3 reads CASSSMEINYGYTF. Here the CDR3 DNA reads TGTGCCAGCAGCTCAATGGAGATTAACTATGGCTACACCTTC.

The V gene is TRBV11-2, the J gene TRBJ1-5; D ambiguous. Trimming took 3 bases from V and 4 from J, leaving 7 bases between them. The CDR3 has 13 amino acids. Germline CDR1 reads SGHAT; CDR2 reads FQNNGV. The CDR3 region is CASSFQENQPQHF. The CDR3 DNA is TGTGCCAGCAGCTTTCAGGAGAATCAGCCCCAGCATTTT.

This clone has just a few counts. The chain carries TRBV6-2 or TRBV6-3 and TRBJ2-2; 7 bases are a match to TRBD1. The V segment lost 5 bases and the J segment 4 bases; nucleotides outside the gene matches: 10. CDR1 is MNHEY, CDR2 SVGEGT, per germline. This CDR3 contains 16 residues. DNA of the CDR3: TGTGCCAGCAGTCCAGACAGGGAGTGGGGCACCGGGGAGCTGTTTTTT. Translation: CASSPDREWGTGELFF.

This chain links TRBV27 with TRBJ1-4; D may be TRBD1 (5 bases). Trimming removed 4 bases from V and 8 bases from J, with 17 bases in between. The CDR3 has 15 amino acids. Germline CDR1 MNHEY, CDR2 SMNVEV (reference sequence). CDR3 in amino acids: CASSSRSGRSEKLFF. The CDR3 DNA follows: TGTGCCAGCAGTTCACGGTCGGGACGGTCCGAAAAACTGTTTTTT.

The chain recombines TRBV5-6 with TRBJ2-1; 13 bases map to TRBD2. This CDR3 spans 14 amino acids. Germline trimming cut 1 base from V and 8 bases from J; bases unmatched to any gene: 0. Germline V gives CDR1 SGHDT, CDR2 YYEEEE. Here the CDR3 reads CASSLTSGRDEQFF. The CDR3 region has the DNA TGTGCCAGCAGCTTGACTAGCGGGAGGGATGAGCAGTTCTTC.

The rearrangement uses TRBV3-1 (or the pseudogene TRBV3-2) and TRBJ1-3; a weak D match, TRBD1 (5 bases). The CDR3 spans 13 residues. Per germline, CDR1 LGHDT and CDR2 YNNKEL (reference sequence). The V and J ends lost 6 bases and 0 bases respectively, with 6 bases between them. CDR3 residues: CASSQGSGNTIYF. The CDR3, as DNA: TGTGCCAGCAGTCAGGGCTCTGGAAACACCATATATTTT.

This rearrangement joins TRBV11-2 to TRBJ1-1; D is unclear. V was trimmed by 4 bases and J by 2 bases, leaving 11 bases between them. The CDR3 has 14 residues. Germline lookup yields CDR1 SGHAT and CDR2 FQNNGV. CDR3 sequence reads: CASSSPTGNTEAFF. Written as DNA, the CDR3 is TGTGCCAGCAGCTCGCCGACGGGAAACACTGAAGCTTTCTTT. Filled out from reference TRBV11-2 and TRBJ1-1, the complete variable domain reads EAGVAQSPRYKIIEKRQSVAFWCNPISGHATLYWYQQILGQGPKLLIQFQNNGVVDDSQLPKDRFSAERLKGVDSTLKIQPAKLEDSAVYLCASSSPTGNTEAFFGQGTRLTVV.

This clone appeared a few times. The CDR3 region has the DNA TGTGCCAGCAGCTTATCCGCGCAGGTCCGTGGCTACACCTTC. Its protein product is CASSLSAQVRGYTF. The chain uses TRBV5-6 and TRBJ1-2; D is undetermined. Trimming cost V 2 bases and J 7 bases, with 15 bases left between them. Germline V lookup: CDR1 SGHDT, CDR2 YYEEEE. The CDR3 is 14 residues long.

The chain joins TRBV7-2 to TRBJ2-7; D may correspond to TRBD1 or TRBD2 (6 bases each). V lost 2 bases and J lost 5, with 16 bases in between. The CDR3 is made up of 15 amino acids. The germline V gene has CDR1 SGHTA and CDR2 FQGNSA. CDR3 region: CASSLNFGGRDEQYF. As DNA, the CDR3 is TGTGCCAGCAGCTTAAATTTCGGGGGCCGCGACGAGCAGTACTTC.

V gene TRBV9 combines with J gene TRBJ1-6; D gene unclear. Germline values: CDR1 SGDLS, CDR2 YYNGEE. V was clipped by 0 bases and J by 9 bases, with 13 bases between them. This CDR3 region has 15 residues. This CDR3 reads CASSVEGLPGSPLHF. CDR3 bases: TGTGCCAGCAGCGTAGAAGGGTTACCAGGTTCACCCCTCCACTTT.

The genes are TRBV5-1 and TRBJ2-1, with 8 nucleotides matching TRBD2. The CDR3 totals 15 residues. Germline trimming cut 4 bases from V and 8 bases from J; bases unmatched to any gene: 11. Looked up from germline, CDR1 is SGHRS and CDR2 is YFSETQ. The chain's CDR3 is CASSGRVSGNDEQFF. The DNA of the CDR3 is TGCGCCAGCAGCGGGAGGGTTAGCGGGAATGATGAGCAGTTCTTC.

V and J are TRBV15 and TRBJ1-1; D uncertain. The V end lost 3 bases, the J end lost 5 bases, and 10 bases lay between the germline ends. The germline CDR1 and CDR2 sequences are LNHNV and YYDKDF (reference sequence). There are 13 residues in the CDR3. The CDR3 is CATSSQWGTEAFF. DNA of the CDR3: TGTGCCACCAGCAGTCAATGGGGTACTGAAGCTTTCTTT.

Only one count was recorded for this clone. This chain links TRBV5-8 with TRBJ1-6; D is unresolved. This CDR3 is 15 amino acids long. V gave up 5 bases and J gave up 9 bases, with 18 bases separating them. Germline CDR1 and CDR2: SGHTS and YDEGEE. In nucleotides, the CDR3 is TGTGCCAGCAGTCCTAGGGTAGGATTCTCTTCACCCCTCCACTTT. It yields the protein CASSPRVGFSSPLHF. The full variable domain, with the rest looked up from reference TRBV5-8 and TRBJ1-6, is EAGVTQSPTHLIKTRGQQATLRCSPISGHTSVYWYQQALGLGLQFLLWYDEGEERNRGNFPPRFSGRQFPNYSSELNVNALELEDSALYLCASSPRVGFSSPLHFGNGTRLTVT.

The chain combines TRBV6-5 with TRBJ1-3, with D unresolved. The CDR3 has 15 amino acids. With 4 bases removed from V and 1 base from J, the gap between germline ends came to 11 bases. Germline V gene sequence: CDR1 MNHEY, CDR2 SVGAGI. The CDR3: CASSLGPSSGNTIYF. As DNA, the CDR3 is TGTGCCAGCAGTTTAGGCCCTTCTTCTGGAAACACCATATATTTT.

This clone was seen a single time. The rearrangement uses TRBV12-3 or TRBV12-4 and TRBJ2-2; no clear D gene. The CDR3 runs 13 residues. V lost 2 bases and J lost 0, with 1 base in between. CDR3 protein: CASSLTNTGELFF. The CDR3 nucleotides are TGTGCCAGCAGTTTAACGAACACCGGGGAGCTGTTTTTT.

The rearrangement uses TRBV14 and TRBJ1-3; D remains ambiguous. Germline V gene sequence: CDR1 SGHDN, CDR2 FVKESK. This CDR3 is built from 15 residues. V was clipped by 3 bases and J by 0 bases, with 9 bases between them. The CDR3 DNA is TGTGCCAGCAGCCAGCATATCAGCTCTGGAAACACCATATATTTT. This sequence encodes CASSQHISSGNTIYF.

The chain has TRBV7-9 and TRBJ2-1; D not certain. Germline CDR1 reads SEHNR; CDR2 reads FQNEAQ (reference sequence). The CDR3 has 11 residues. Trimming cost V 1 base and J 9 bases, with 4 bases left between them. The CDR3: CASSLVGEQFF. CDR3 bases: TGTGCCAGCAGCTTAGTTGGTGAGCAGTTCTTC.

V and J are TRBV12-3 or TRBV12-4 and TRBJ2-1; possible D gene TRBD1, 6 bases. The V gene lost 6 bases and the J gene lost 10 bases, with 10 bases spanning the gap. CDR3 length equals 11 residues. The CDR3 coding sequence is TGTGCCAGCAGCCTAAGGGGGGAGCAGTTCTTC. Translated: CASSLRGEQFF.

This clone was picked up a small number of times. V and J are TRBV2 and TRBJ1-4; maybe TRBD1 (5 bases). V was clipped by 6 bases and J by 0 bases, with 11 bases between them. Germline V gene sequence: CDR1 SNHLY, CDR2 FYNNEI. The CDR3 spans 15 residues. CDR3 in amino acids: CASRARQTTNEKLFF. The CDR3 DNA reads TGTGCCAGCAGGGCCAGACAGACAACTAATGAAAAACTGTTTTTT.

This chain joins TRBV28 and TRBJ2-3, with TRBD2 identical over 7 bases. Germline CDR1 is MDHEN and CDR2 is SYDVKM. The CDR3 extends over 13 amino acids. V dropped 9 bases and J dropped 4; count of bases not matched to a gene: 7. CDR3 in amino acids: CASSGSGPDTQYF. CDR3 bases: TGTGCCAGTAGCGGGTCGGGGCCAGATACGCAGTATTTT.

The chain is built from TRBV2 and TRBJ1-2; D perhaps matches TRBD1 (6 bases). V gave up 6 bases and J gave up 3 bases, with 14 bases separating them. This CDR3 region has 14 residues. Germline loops: CDR1 SNHLY, CDR2 FYNNEI. The CDR3 bases are TGTGCCAGCAGACTTGCACAGGGAGACTATGGCTACACCTTC. This translates into CASRLAQGDYGYTF. Looking up the rest from reference TRBV2 and TRBJ1-2 gives the full variable domain: EPEVTQTPSHQVTQMGQEVILRCVPISNHLYFYWYRQILGQKVEFLVSFYNNEISEKSEIFDDQFSVERPDGSNFTLKIRSTKLEDSAMYFCASRLAQGDYGYTFGSGTRLTVV.

The sample holds a few counts of this clone. The chain recombines TRBV28 with TRBJ1-2; 7 bases line up with TRBD1. The CDR3 is 14 amino acids. Per the germline V gene, CDR1 is MDHEN and CDR2 is SYDVKM. With 5 bases clipped from V and 4 bases from J, the junction kept 7 bases outside the gene matches. CDR3 coding DNA: TGTGCCAGCAGTCCGTTGACAGGGACCTATGGCTACACCTTC. It yields the protein CASSPLTGTYGYTF.

This rearrangement joins TRBV2 to TRBJ2-1; TRBD2 matches at 11 bases. This CDR3 is 17 amino acids long. Looked up from germline, CDR1 is SNHLY and CDR2 is FYNNEI. The J segment lost 8 bases and the V segment lost 8 bases, leaving 17 bases of the junction unmatched. CDR3 amino acids: CASQLTVGTSGIYEQFF. The CDR3 DNA reads as TGTGCCAGCCAGCTTACCGTGGGGACTAGCGGTATATATGAGCAGTTCTTC. Full variable domain (remainder filled in from reference TRBV2 and TRBJ2-1): EPEVTQTPSHQVTQMGQEVILRCVPISNHLYFYWYRQILGQKVEFLVSFYNNEISEKSEIFDDQFSVERPDGSNFTLKIRSTKLEDSAMYFCASQLTVGTSGIYEQFFGPGTRLTVL.